The 27 T cell receptor beta chains given below trace back to one sample, sequenced in a study of blood T cell repertoires in COVID-19. Generated by immunoSEQ multiplex PCR, the TCRdb table keeps only in-frame clones and is missing some. The table shows under 350,000 clones, with about 83% occurring only once. Material for sequencing was peripheral blood. The receptors derive from a woman aged 45-65 years who had recovered from COVID-19.

The genes are TRBV5-4 and TRBJ2-3, with 7 bases fitting TRBD2. In germline, CDR1 is SGHNT, CDR2 YYREEE (reference sequence). J was trimmed by 5 bases and V by 10 bases; bases with no gene match: 10. The length of the CDR3 is 13 residues. The CDR3 is CAAAAGEGDTQYF. The CDR3 DNA sequence: TGTGCCGCCGCGGCGGGAGAAGGAGATACGCAGTATTTT.

In regard to this clone: Mismatch with germline at one junction end may stem from a read error. The chain employs TRBV7-2 and TRBJ1-6; TRBD1 agrees at 7 bases. This CDR3 contains 15 residues. Germline V gives CDR1 SGHTA, CDR2 FQGNSA. CDR3 residues: CASSLDRDYNSPLHF. The CDR3 DNA reads TGTGCCAGCAGTTTAGACAGGGACTATAATTCACCCCTCCACTTT. The entire variable domain, with the rest obtained from reference TRBV7-2 and TRBJ1-6, is as follows: GAGVSQSPSNKVTEKGKDVELRCDPISGHTALYWYRQSLGQGLEFLIYFQGNSAPDKSGLPSDRFSAERTGGSVSTLTIQRTQQEDSAVYLCASSLDRDYNSPLHFGNGTRLTVT.

This chain uses TRBV28 with TRBJ1-1; tentatively, D is TRBD1 (5 bases). CDR1 and CDR2 (germline): MDHEN, SYDVKM. Trimming cost V 5 bases and J 1 base, with 17 bases left between them. The CDR3 runs to 16 residues. The DNA of the CDR3 is TGTGCCAGCAGTACCAGGCGGTGGGGGGGGAACACTGAAGCTTTCTTT. Protein: CASSTRRWGGNTEAFF.

This chain links TRBV4-3 with TRBJ2-7, with unresolved D. Germline CDR1 reads LGHNA; CDR2 reads YSLEER. Trimming removed 4 bases at V and 4 bases at J, with 17 bases between. The CDR3 contains 15 residues. CDR3 DNA sequence: TGCGCCAGCAGCCCTAACGCCCGAACAGCTTACGAGCAGTACTTC. Protein sequence: CASSPNARTAYEQYF.

The chain has TRBV10-3 and TRBJ2-2; possibly TRBD2 for D (6 bases). This CDR3 comprises 16 residues. CDR1 ENHRY and CDR2 SYGVKD come from the germline V gene. Trimming removed 3 bases from V and 6 bases from J, with 17 bases in between. This CDR3 reads CAISDTGLGAAGELFF. CDR3 nucleotides: TGTGCCATCAGTGACACGGGACTTGGGGCCGCCGGGGAGCTGTTTTTT.

This clone has more than one count but fewer than ten. The chain uses TRBV6-2 or TRBV6-3 and TRBJ2-1; D not certain. V lost 2 bases, J lost 5 bases, and 7 bases lay in between. Germline V gene lookup returns CDR1 MNHEY and CDR2 SVGEGT. The CDR3 length is 13 residues. The CDR3 protein is CASSYGQDNEQFF. In DNA, the CDR3 is TGTGCCAGCAGTTACGGGCAGGACAATGAGCAGTTCTTC.

The chain uses TRBV7-6 and TRBJ1-1; 8 nucleotides line up with TRBD1. There are 16 residues in the CDR3. Per the germline V gene, CDR1 is SGHVS and CDR2 is FNYEAQ. The junction had 15 bases not matched to a gene; V was cut back by 2 bases and J by 10 bases. CDR3 DNA sequence: TGTGCCAGCAGCTTAAGAAATTACAGGGGGGGTGATGCAGCTTTCTTT. This sequence encodes CASSLRNYRGGDAAFF.

The chain recombines TRBV24-1 with TRBJ1-2, with TRBD1 as a possible D gene (6 bases). Germline CDR1 KGHDR, CDR2 SFDVKD. V was clipped by 11 bases and J by 7 bases, with 19 bases between them. The CDR3 spans 13 residues. The CDR3: CANRAGFSGGYTF. In DNA, the CDR3 is TGTGCCAACAGGGCAGGCTTCTCCGGTGGCTACACCTTC.

The genes are TRBV28 and TRBJ1-2; D is possibly TRBD1 (6 bases). Germline assignment: CDR1 MDHEN and CDR2 SYDVKM. The V end lost 4 bases, the J end lost 5 bases, and 17 bases lay between the germline ends. The CDR3 contains 15 residues. The CDR3 sequence: CASSSPGDKRYGYTF. The CDR3 coding sequence is TGTGCCAGCAGTTCCCCCGGGGACAAGAGATATGGCTACACCTTC.

This clone was seen more than once but under ten times. The chain couples TRBV5-4 to TRBJ2-2; D might be TRBD1 (5 bases). The CDR3 covers 15 residues. Trimming shortened V by 4 bases and J by 4 bases, and 14 bases separated the two germline ends. From germline, CDR1 is SGHNT and CDR2 YYREEE (reference sequence). CDR3 coding DNA: TGTGCCAGCAGCATAGGGGCGATCAGCACCGGGGAGCTGTTTTTT. Protein: CASSIGAISTGELFF.

J is TRBJ2-2 and V is TRBV5-4; 11 nucleotides line up with TRBD2. This CDR3 is built from 17 residues. Germline CDR1 SGHNT, CDR2 YYREEE (reference sequence). J lost 4 bases, V lost 2 bases, and 7 bases had no gene match. CDR3 nucleotide sequence: TGTGCCAGCAGCTTAAAACCTAGCGGGAGGTCCACCGGGGAGCTGTTTTTT. Translating gives CASSLKPSGRSTGELFF.

A few counts support this clone. The chain has TRBV2 and TRBJ1-1; the D is unclear. Germline V CDR1 and CDR2: SNHLY, FYNNEI. CDR3 length: 13 amino acids. V lost 4 bases, J lost 3 bases, and 9 bases lay in between. CDR3 sequence: CASSADLDTEAFF. The CDR3 nucleotides are TGTGCCAGCAGTGCCGACCTAGACACTGAAGCTTTCTTT.

The gene calls are TRBV21-1 and TRBJ2-3; TRBD2, the D gene given by the table, was not confirmed from the DNA. TRBV21-1 has pseudogene status. CDR3 length: 13 amino acids. The CDR3, as DNA: TGTGCCAGCGGGGGCAGGGAGGGGGATACGCAGTATTTT. This codes for CASGGREGDTQYF.

This chain connects TRBV20-1 to TRBJ2-1; 11 bases map to TRBD2. The CDR3 runs to 14 residues. With 3 bases clipped from V and 6 bases from J, the junction kept 4 bases outside the gene matches. The germline gives CDR1 DFQATT, CDR2 SNEGSKA (reference sequence). The chain's CDR3 is CSASSGRALNEQFF. The CDR3 bases are TGCAGTGCTAGTAGCGGGAGGGCCCTCAATGAGCAGTTCTTC.

The rearrangement uses TRBV6-2 or TRBV6-3 and TRBJ1-2; tentatively, D is TRBD1 (6 bases). CDR1 MNHEY and CDR2 SVGEGT come from the germline V gene. V lost 4 bases and J lost 4, with 19 bases in between. The CDR3 has 16 residues. The CDR3 sequence: CASSSNRGQPTYGYTF. The CDR3 DNA reads as TGTGCCAGCAGTTCGAACCGAGGACAGCCGACCTATGGCTACACCTTC.

This chain joins TRBV18 and TRBJ2-5, with 12 positions matching TRBD2. The CDR3 totals 15 residues. V shed 1 base and J 4 bases; nucleotides not matched to a gene: 1. CDR1 is KGHSH and CDR2 is LQKENI in the germline V gene. CDR3: CASSPRTSGTETQYF. The DNA of the CDR3 is TGTGCCAGCTCACCACGGACTAGCGGGACAGAGACCCAGTACTTC. Full variable domain (rest looked up from reference TRBV18 and TRBJ2-5): NAGVMQNPRHLVRRRGQEARLRCSPMKGHSHVYWYRQLPEEGLKFMVYLQKENIIDESGMPKERFSAEFPKEGPSILRIQQVVRGDSAAYFCASSPRTSGTETQYFGPGTRLLVL.

V usage is TRBV23-1 and J usage is TRBJ1-2, with D tentatively TRBD1 (6 bases). TRBV23-1 is labeled an ORF, and its function is uncertain. The CDR3 is made up of 16 amino acids. Deletions cut 0 bases from V and 6 bases from J, with 17 bases between. The CDR3 here is CASSQSTGKLLDGYTF. The CDR3 DNA is TGCGCCAGCAGTCAATCTACAGGGAAGCTATTGGATGGCTACACCTTC.

The V gene is TRBV27, the J gene TRBJ2-7; TRBD2 might be the D (7 bases). V lost 3 bases, J lost 0 bases, and 18 bases lay in between. Germline V gives CDR1 MNHEY, CDR2 SMNVEV (reference sequence). The CDR3 length is 17 residues. CDR3 nucleotides: TGTGCCAGCAGTTTCGGGGCGGGGGCCCTCGGCTCCTACGAGCAGTACTTC. Translated: CASSFGAGALGSYEQYF.

The rearrangement links TRBV18 to TRBJ2-7, with unresolved D. Deletions cut 3 bases from V and 3 bases from J, with 12 bases between. Germline loops: CDR1 KGHSH, CDR2 LQKENI. The CDR3 length is 14 residues. CDR3: CASSPVRLNYEQYF. The CDR3 DNA sequence: TGTGCCAGCTCACCCGTCAGGTTGAACTACGAGCAGTACTTC. The whole variable domain, remainder taken from reference TRBV18 and TRBJ2-7, is NAGVMQNPRHLVRRRGQEARLRCSPMKGHSHVYWYRQLPEEGLKFMVYLQKENIIDESGMPKERFSAEFPKEGPSILRIQQVVRGDSAAYFCASSPVRLNYEQYFGPGTRLTVT.

This sequence joins TRBV5-6 and TRBJ2-3, with TRBD2 matching over 7 bases. V was clipped by 6 bases and J by 4 bases; unmatched bases: 8. The V gene's germline CDR1 is SGHDT and CDR2 YYEEEE. This CDR3 has 14 amino acids. CDR3 residues: CASTQDGGADTQYF. CDR3 coding DNA: TGTGCCAGCACCCAGGATGGGGGGGCAGATACGCAGTATTTT.

V is TRBV4-2 and J is TRBJ1-4; a weak D match, TRBD1 (5 bases). CDR3 length: 16 amino acids. With 0 bases removed from V and 7 bases from J, the gap between germline ends came to 15 bases. Germline CDR1 is LGHNA and CDR2 is YNFKEQ. CDR3: CASSQEGTGGGEKLFF. Here the CDR3 DNA reads TGTGCCAGCAGCCAAGAAGGAACTGGGGGGGGTGAAAAACTGTTTTTT.

The V gene is TRBV28, the J gene TRBJ2-3; maybe TRBD2 (5 bases). The CDR3 runs to 15 residues. Germline loops: CDR1 MDHEN, CDR2 SYDVKM. V was clipped by 5 bases and J by 9 bases, with 21 bases between them. For the CDR3, the DNA is TGTGCCAGCAGTCCTAGCACAGTCCTGAGGGAGACGCAGTATTTT. Protein product: CASSPSTVLRETQYF. Together with reference TRBV28 and TRBJ2-3, the CDR3 gives the full variable domain: DVKVTQSSRYLVKRTGEKVFLECVQDMDHENMFWYRQDPGLGLRLIYFSYDVKMKEKGDIPEGYSVSREKKERFSLILESASTNQTSMYLCASSPSTVLRETQYFGPGTRLTVL.

J is TRBJ2-2 and V is TRBV3-1 (or the pseudogene TRBV3-2); a possible D gene is TRBD2 (6 bases). Deletions cut 4 bases from V and 3 bases from J, with 33 bases between. The CDR3 is 22 amino acids. In germline, CDR1 is LGHDT, CDR2 YNNKEL (reference sequence). CDR3 protein: CASSPKTLVNSVTGDYTGELFF. CDR3 nucleotide sequence: TGTGCCAGCAGCCCGAAAACTCTAGTAAATTCTGTGACGGGGGATTACACCGGGGAGCTGTTTTTT.

The chain has TRBV29-1 and TRBJ1-2, with 10 nucleotides matching TRBD1. The junction had 5 bases not matched to a gene; V was cut back by 2 bases and J by 2 bases. The CDR3 consists of 15 residues. The germline V gene encodes CDR1 SQVTM and CDR2 ANQGSEA. The CDR3 DNA reads TGCAGCGTTGAAAATTGGGGACAGGGGAACTATGGCTACACCTTC. This sequence encodes CSVENWGQGNYGYTF.

The V and J genes are TRBV19 and TRBJ2-1, with TRBD2 as a possible D gene (5 bases). The V gene lost 6 bases and the J gene lost 3 bases, with 18 bases spanning the gap. CDR3 size: 16 residues. Per germline, CDR1 LNHDA and CDR2 SQIVND (reference sequence). CDR3 sequence reads: CASSHLRSLDYNEQFF. The CDR3 DNA follows: TGTGCCAGTAGCCATCTTAGGTCACTAGACTACAATGAGCAGTTCTTC.

This sequence joins TRBV7-9 and TRBJ2-5; 11 bases match TRBD1. Germline values: CDR1 SEHNR, CDR2 FQNEAQ (reference sequence). The V gene end was trimmed by 3 bases and the J gene end by 4 bases; junction bases not matched to a gene: 1. This CDR3 is built from 14 residues. CDR3 loop: CASSLGTGGETQYF. The CDR3 DNA sequence: TGTGCCAGCAGCTTGGGGACAGGGGGAGAGACCCAGTACTTC.

The chain has TRBV25-1 and TRBJ1-5; TRBD1 aligns across 10 bases. The CDR3 contains 14 residues. Germline CDR1 reads MGHDK; CDR2 reads SYGVNS. Losses at the gene ends were 4 bases for V and 7 bases for J; bases not matched to a gene: 4. The CDR3 loop is CASSAPGQGQPQHF. The DNA for the CDR3 is TGTGCCAGCAGTGCCCCGGGACAGGGGCAGCCCCAGCATTTT.